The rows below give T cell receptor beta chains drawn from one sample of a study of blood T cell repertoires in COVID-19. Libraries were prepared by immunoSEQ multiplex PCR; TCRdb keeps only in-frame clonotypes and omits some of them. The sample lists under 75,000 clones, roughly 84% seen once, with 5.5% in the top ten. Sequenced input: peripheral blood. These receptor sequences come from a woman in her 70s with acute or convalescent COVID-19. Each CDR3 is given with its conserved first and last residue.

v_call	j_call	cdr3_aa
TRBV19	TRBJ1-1	CASLFEGAGTEAFF
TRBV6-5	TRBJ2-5	CASSSAGETQYF
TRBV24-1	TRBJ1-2	CATSESGNYGYTF
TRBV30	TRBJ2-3	CAWGETWGTDTQYF
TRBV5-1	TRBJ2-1	CASSSGASSYNEQFF
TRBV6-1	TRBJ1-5	CASSGQYGNQPQHF
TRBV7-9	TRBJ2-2	CASSLEEFWTGELFF
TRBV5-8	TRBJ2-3	CASRTSGGTDTQYF
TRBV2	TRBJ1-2	CASSVRVDYGYTF
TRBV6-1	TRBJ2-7	CASSRAGGPLEQYF
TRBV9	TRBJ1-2	CASSVAGGNGYTF
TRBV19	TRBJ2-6	CASSANSGANVLTF